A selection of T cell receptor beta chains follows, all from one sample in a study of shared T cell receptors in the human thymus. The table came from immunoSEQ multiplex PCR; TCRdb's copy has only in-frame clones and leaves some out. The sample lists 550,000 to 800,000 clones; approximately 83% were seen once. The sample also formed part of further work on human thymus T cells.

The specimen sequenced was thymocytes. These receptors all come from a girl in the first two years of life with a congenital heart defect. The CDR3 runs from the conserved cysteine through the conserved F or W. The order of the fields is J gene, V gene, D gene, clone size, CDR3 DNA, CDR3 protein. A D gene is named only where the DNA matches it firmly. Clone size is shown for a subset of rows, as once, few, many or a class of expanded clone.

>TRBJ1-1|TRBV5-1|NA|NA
TGCGCCAGCAGCTTGGTGGGCAACAGCGGTAACACTGAAGCTTTCTTT
CASSLVGNSGNTEAFF
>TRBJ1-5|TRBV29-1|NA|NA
TGCAGCGTTTCGAACAGTAAAGGCCAGCCCCAGCATTTT
CSVSNSKGQPQHF
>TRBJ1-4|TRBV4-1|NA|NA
TGCGCCAGCAGCCACGGGTTGGGTGAAAAACTGTTTTTT
CASSHGLGEKLFF
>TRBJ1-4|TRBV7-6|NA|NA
TGTGCCAGCAGCTTAGAGAGCGGAAAACTGTTTTTT
CASSLESGKLFF
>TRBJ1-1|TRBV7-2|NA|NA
TGTGCCAGCAGCTGGCAGGCCAACACTGAAGCTTTCTTT
CASSWQANTEAFF
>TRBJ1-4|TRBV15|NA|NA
TGTGCCACGCGGGGGGGTGTTAATGAAAAACTGTTTTTT
CATRGGVNEKLFF
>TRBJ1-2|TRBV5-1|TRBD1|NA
TGCGCCAGCGCCCGACAGGGGACTGTTGTCTACACCTTC
CASARQGTVVYTF
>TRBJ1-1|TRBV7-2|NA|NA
TGTGCCAGCAGTCCCGTTGAGGCAAGGGGTGCCACTGAAGCTTTCTTT
CASSPVEARGATEAFF
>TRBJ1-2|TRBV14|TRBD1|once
TGTGCCAGCAGCCAAGGGCAAGGATTAGACAGGGGATACTATGGCTACACCTTC
CASSQGQGLDRGYYGYTF
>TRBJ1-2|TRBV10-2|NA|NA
TGCGCCAGCAGTGAGCCATTCCGGGGGGGCCTCTATGGCTACACCTTC
CASSEPFRGGLYGYTF
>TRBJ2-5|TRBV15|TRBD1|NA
TGTGCCACCAGCAGAGCTCCCCTGGGACAGGGGGCATCGGAGACCCAGTACTTC
CATSRAPLGQGASETQYF
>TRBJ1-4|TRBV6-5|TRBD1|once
TGTGCCAGCAGTTCGGACAGGGGGAGGGCTAATGAAAAACTGTTTTTT
CASSSDRGRANEKLFF
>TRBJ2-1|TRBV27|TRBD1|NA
TGTGCCAGCAGTCCACTTTCGACAGGGGGCTCCCTGGTTGAGCAGTTCTTC
CASSPLSTGGSLVEQFF
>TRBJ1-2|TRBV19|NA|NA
TGTGCCAGTAGTATAAGTAAGGGGCCCTATGGCTACACCTTC
CASSISKGPYGYTF
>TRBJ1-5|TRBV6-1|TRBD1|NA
TGTGCCAGCAGTGGGACAGGCGGCAATCAGCCCCAGCATTTT
CASSGTGGNQPQHF
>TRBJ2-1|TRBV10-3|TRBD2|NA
TGTGCCATCACGCCCAAATCCGTAGCGGGGGACTACAATGAGCAGTTCTTC
CAITPKSVAGDYNEQFF
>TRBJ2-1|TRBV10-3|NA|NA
TGTGCCACAAGACAGGAGTACAATGAGCAGTTCTTC
CATRQEYNEQFF
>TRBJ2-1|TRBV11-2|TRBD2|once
TGTGCCAGCAGCGAGTCCCGGTTCGGACTAGCTCCCAATGAGCAGTTCTTC
CASSESRFGLAPNEQFF
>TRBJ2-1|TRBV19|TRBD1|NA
TGTGCCAGTAGTTTCGACAGGGACGAATACAATGAGCAGTTCTTC
CASSFDRDEYNEQFF
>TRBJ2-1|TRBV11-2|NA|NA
TGTGCCAGCCGGGGGAGGGGGACCTCCTACAATGAGCAGTTCTTC
CASRGRGTSYNEQFF
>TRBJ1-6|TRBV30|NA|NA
TGTGCCTGGAGTACGGGGTACGGCTCACCCCTCCACTTT
CAWSTGYGSPLHF
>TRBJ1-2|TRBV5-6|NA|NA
TGTGCCAGCAGCTCAGAACCCCACAGGGCTAGTGGCTACACCTTC
CASSSEPHRASGYTF
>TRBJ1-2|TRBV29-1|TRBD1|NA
TGCAGCGTTGAATATGGACAGGGAAATTGGTATGGCTACACCTTC
CSVEYGQGNWYGYTF
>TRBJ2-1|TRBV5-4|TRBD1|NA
TGTGCCAGCAGCTCCGGGACAGGTACTGGTCAAAAGGCCGACAATGAGCAGTTCTTC
CASSSGTGTGQKADNEQFF
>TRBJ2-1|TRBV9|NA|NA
TGTGCCAGCAGCCCCCTAGGGGGGGGACAGGTGCTTTGGGGATCCTACAATGAGCAGTTCTTC
CASSPLGGGQVLWGSYNEQFF
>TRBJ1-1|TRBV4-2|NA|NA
TGTGCCAGCAGCCCACCGGCGGCTTTGCCCCGGAACACTGAAGCTTTCTTT
CASSPPAALPRNTEAFF
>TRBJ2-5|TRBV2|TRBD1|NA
TGTGCCAGCAGTCTGGGACAAGATACGACAGGGGGCGAGACCCAGTACTTC
CASSLGQDTTGGETQYF
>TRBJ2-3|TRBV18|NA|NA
TGTGCCAGCTCACCGCGGGACAGCATCACAGATACGCAGTATTTT
CASSPRDSITDTQYF
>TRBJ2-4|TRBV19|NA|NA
TGTGCCAGTAGTATAGAGGCTCGACATGGCGAAAACATTCAGTACTTC
CASSIEARHGENIQYF
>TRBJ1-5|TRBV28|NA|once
TGTGCCAGCGCGGGGGAGAATCAGCCCCAGCATTTT
CASAGENQPQHF
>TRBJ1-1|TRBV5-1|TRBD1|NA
TGCGCCAGCAGCTCCCCAGGGGGCCACACTGAAGCTTTCTTT
CASSSPGGHTEAFF
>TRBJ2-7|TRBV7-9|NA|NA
TGTGCCAGCAGCCACCCGCAGGGGACCTCCTACGAGCAGTACTTC
CASSHPQGTSYEQYF
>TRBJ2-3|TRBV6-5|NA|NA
TGTGCCAGCAGTTTGAGTGGGGGGGATACGCAGTATTTT
CASSLSGGDTQYF
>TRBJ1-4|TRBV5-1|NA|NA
TGCGCCAGCAGCTTGGTCCCAGGGAAGAATGAAAAACTGTTTTTT
CASSLVPGKNEKLFF
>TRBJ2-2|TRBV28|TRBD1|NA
TGTGCCAGCAGTTTTTCTCCTGACCGGGACAGGGATCACGGGGAGCTGTTTTTT
CASSFSPDRDRDHGELFF
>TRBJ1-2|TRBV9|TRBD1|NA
TGTGCCAGCAGCGGACAGGGAGCATATGGCTACACCTTC
CASSGQGAYGYTF
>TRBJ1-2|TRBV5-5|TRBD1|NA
TGTGCCAGCAGCTTGGGTTCGGGACAGAACGGCTACACCTTC
CASSLGSGQNGYTF
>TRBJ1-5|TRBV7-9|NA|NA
TGTGCCAGCAGCTTAGGGTGCCGGCAGCTGCAGGGTGATCAGCCCCAGCATTTT
CASSLGCRQLQGDQPQHF
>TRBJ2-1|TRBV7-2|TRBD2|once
TGTGCCAGCAGCTTTCGGGGCGGGGGCTACAATGAGCAGTTCTTC
CASSFRGGGYNEQFF
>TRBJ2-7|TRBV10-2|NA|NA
TGCGCCAGCAGAAGGTTTCATTGGGGACGGGGACACCCCGGGCAGTACTTC
CASRRFHWGRGHPGQYF
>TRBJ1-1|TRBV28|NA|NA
TGTGCCAGCACGGGATGGGACACTGAAGCTTTCTTT
CASTGWDTEAFF
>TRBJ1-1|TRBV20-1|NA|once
TGCAGTGCTAGAGATTACCCGGAGGCTTTCTTT
CSARDYPEAFF
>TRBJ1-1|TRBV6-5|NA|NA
TGTGCCAGCAGTCCCCGACAAGGCCAAGGTACTGAAGCTTTCTTT
CASSPRQGQGTEAFF
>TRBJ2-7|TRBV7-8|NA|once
TGTGCCAGCAGCTCACAGAGCTCCTACGAGCAGTACTTC
CASSSQSSYEQYF
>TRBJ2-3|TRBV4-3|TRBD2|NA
TGCGCCAGCAGCCGTACGGGCGGGGGGCCAGATACGCAGTATTTT
CASSRTGGGPDTQYF
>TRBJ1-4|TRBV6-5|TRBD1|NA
TGTGCCAGCAGTTACTCGACAGGGGATAATGAAAAACTGTTTTTT
CASSYSTGDNEKLFF
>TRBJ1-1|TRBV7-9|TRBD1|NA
TGTGCCAGCAGCACGCCGGGGACAGGGGATTCTATGAACACTGAAGCTTTCTTT
CASSTPGTGDSMNTEAFF
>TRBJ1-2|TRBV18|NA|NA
TGTGCCAGCTCACCGAAAGACAGGTCGTCAGCTAACTATGGCTACACCTTC
CASSPKDRSSANYGYTF
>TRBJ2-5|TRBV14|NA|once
TGTGCCAGCAGCCAGATACATGGCCAGGAAGAGACCCAGTACTTC
CASSQIHGQEETQYF
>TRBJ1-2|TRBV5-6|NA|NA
TGTGCCAGCAGCTGCGACCTTAGGGGAAGGGTTTTAGATTGTGGCTACACCTTC
CASSCDLRGRVLDCGYTF
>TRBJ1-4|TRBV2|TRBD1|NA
TGTGCCAGCAGTGAAGCGCTCCGTCTACAGGGGGGACCTAATGAAAAACTGTTTTTT
CASSEALRLQGGPNEKLFF
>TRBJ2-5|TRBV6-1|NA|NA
TGTGCCAGCAGTGAAGCGCCGCGTTTGAGCGCTGAGGAGACCCAGTACTTC
CASSEAPRLSAEETQYF
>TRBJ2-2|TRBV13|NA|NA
TGTGCCAGCAGCCCTCAGGGGTACTTCACCGGGGAGCTGTTTTTT
CASSPQGYFTGELFF
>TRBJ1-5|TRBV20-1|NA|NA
TGCAGTGCCAGGGGCTTCGGGCCCCAGCATTTT
CSARGFGPQHF
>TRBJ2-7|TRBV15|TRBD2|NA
TGTGCCACCAGCAGAGACCGACTAGCGGGGAACTACGAGCAGTACTTC
CATSRDRLAGNYEQYF
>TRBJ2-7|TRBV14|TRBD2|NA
TGTGCCAGCAGCCAAGATTTGACTAGCAGCTCCTACGAGCAGTACTTC
CASSQDLTSSSYEQYF
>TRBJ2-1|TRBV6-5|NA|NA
TGTGCCAGCAGTTACGGACACCTGAATGAGCAGTTCTTC
CASSYGHLNEQFF
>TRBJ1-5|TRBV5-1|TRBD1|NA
TGCGCCAGCAGTCAGGGGGTTAATCAGCCCCAGCATTTT
CASSQGVNQPQHF
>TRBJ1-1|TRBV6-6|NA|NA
TGTGCCAGCAGTTACGGTAGGGGGGGGACTGAAGCTTTCTTT
CASSYGRGGTEAFF
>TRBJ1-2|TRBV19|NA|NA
TGTGCCAGTAGTATGCGGGGCACATGGGGGGGAATCGTGGATGGCTACACCTTC
CASSMRGTWGGIVDGYTF